These 10 T cell receptor beta chains were sequenced from one sample in a study of T-cell reconstitution after alpha-beta-depleted transplantation in children (dated by TCRdb to about 2016). The library was built by means of PCR. Sequencing was performed on an Illumina HiSeq 2500. Molecular barcoding was employed in the preparation of TCR libraries, with unique molecular identifiers being used to normalize TCRbeta repertoire quantification. The public reads were reanalyzed by TCRdb: fastp trimming at Q25, MiXCR alignment, in-frame beta chains only. Entries that share a CDR3 protein sequence are merged under the most common genes and DNA. This sample is represented by more than 450,000 distinct CDR3 sequences; approximately 16% of them were singletons. The ten largest clones represent 3.3% of the sample. The sample here was PBMCs from the stem cell graft donor, taken from the stem cell graft. These receptors were taken from a human donor who donated a stem cell graft to a child with acute lymphoblastic leukemia.

Ten or more counts support this clonotype. J is TRBJ1-1 and V is TRBV10-3; no firm D call. V lost 0 bases to trimming and J lost 2 bases, with 4 bases between them. This CDR3 is built from 13 residues. Germline assignment: CDR1 ENHRY and CDR2 SYGVKD. As DNA, the CDR3 is TGTGCCATCAGTGAGTCGGGAAACACTGAAGCTTTCTTT. It specifies CAISESGNTEAFF.

This chain uses TRBV5-1 with TRBJ2-7; the D is unclear. Germline-derived CDR1 and CDR2 are SGHRS and YFSETQ. This CDR3 region has 13 residues. V dropped 2 bases and J dropped 3 bases, with 9 bases sitting between them. Written as DNA, the CDR3 is TGCGCCAGCAGCTTTACTTTTGGCTACGAGCAGTACTTC. Translated: CASSFTFGYEQYF. The full variable domain, completed using reference TRBV5-1 and TRBJ2-7, is KAGVTQTPRYLIKTRGQQVTLSCSPISGHRSVSWYQQTPGQGLQFLFEYFSETQRNKGNFPGRFSGRQFSNSRSEMNVSTLELGDSALYLCASSFTFGYEQYFGPGTRLTVT.

The chain employs TRBV12-3 or TRBV12-4 and TRBJ2-1; TRBD1 matches 7 bases. The V segment lost 5 bases and the J segment 0 bases; nucleotides outside the gene matches: 4. The CDR3 sequence is 15 residues long. This CDR3 reads CASSLDRSSYNEQFF. The CDR3 coding sequence is TGTGCCAGCAGTCTGGACAGGAGCTCCTACAATGAGCAGTTCTTC.

This chain joins TRBV7-9 and TRBJ2-7; 7 bases align to TRBD1. Germline loops: CDR1 SEHNR, CDR2 FQNEAQ (reference sequence). CDR3 length: 14 amino acids. J gave up 2 bases and V 4 bases, and 5 bases lay outside the gene matches. The CDR3 loop is CASSSAGQAYEQYF. CDR3 nucleotide sequence: TGTGCCAGCAGCTCGGCAGGACAGGCCTACGAGCAGTACTTC.

The V call is TRBV18, the J call TRBJ1-5; D perhaps matches TRBD1 (5 bases). The germline V gene encodes CDR1 KGHSH and CDR2 LQKENI. V was cut by 3 bases and J by 0 bases, with 9 bases left in between. There are 15 residues in the CDR3. CDR3 loop: CASSPQTVSNQPQHF. As DNA, the CDR3 is TGTGCCAGCTCACCGCAGACAGTTAGCAATCAGCCCCAGCATTTT.

This clonotype appeared a few times. The chain links TRBV27 to TRBJ2-5; D is unclear. Trimming shortened V by 5 bases and J by 5 bases, and 21 bases separated the two germline ends. The CDR3 has 16 residues. Germline V gene sequence: CDR1 MNHEY, CDR2 SMNVEV (reference sequence). The CDR3 nucleotides are TGTGCCAGCAGTCTTACCTCCGGGCAAATAGGGGAGACCCAGTACTTC. This gives the protein CASSLTSGQIGETQYF.

This clonotype showed up just a few times. The V gene is TRBV5-1, the J gene TRBJ2-7; 10 bases match TRBD2. CDR1 and CDR2 (germline): SGHRS, YFSETQ. This CDR3 contains 17 residues. With 0 bases clipped from V and 3 bases from J, the junction kept 9 bases outside the gene matches. CDR3 nucleotides: TGCGCCAGCAGCTTGGAACTAGCGGGGCCGCGTAACTACGAGCAGTACTTC. Amino acid sequence: CASSLELAGPRNYEQYF.

The rearrangement uses TRBV12-3 or TRBV12-4 and TRBJ2-1; possible D gene TRBD1, 6 bases. The CDR3 spans 15 residues. The V end lost 2 bases, the J end lost 0 bases, and 8 bases lay between the germline ends. Written as DNA, the CDR3 is TGTGCCAGCAGTTTATCGGGACACTCCTACAATGAGCAGTTCTTC. This codes for CASSLSGHSYNEQFF.

The rearrangement joins TRBV27 to TRBJ1-2; a weak D match, TRBD1 (5 bases). Trimming stripped 0 bases from V and 4 bases from J, with 18 bases between. The CDR3 has 17 amino acids. Per germline, CDR1 MNHEY and CDR2 SMNVEV (reference sequence). The CDR3 loop reads CASSLSRGGAGGYGYTF. The CDR3 DNA reads TGTGCCAGCAGTTTATCCCGGGGGGGAGCTGGTGGCTATGGCTACACCTTC.

This clonotype was counted only a few times. The chain has TRBV29-1 and TRBJ2-1; 7 nucleotides line up with TRBD2. CDR1 is SQVTM and CDR2 is ANQGSEA in the germline V gene. V shed 8 bases and J 2 bases; nucleotides not matched to a gene: 12. The CDR3 is 15 amino acids. The CDR3 is CSTLAGVRTYNEQFF. In DNA, the CDR3 is TGCAGCACGTTGGCGGGAGTAAGGACCTACAATGAGCAGTTCTTC.